A single sample is the source of the 7 T cell receptor beta chains below, sequenced in a study of T cell repertoires in cytomegalovirus infection. The antigens of these receptors remain unknown. TCRdb fed the reads into MiXCR, producing one record per CDR3 protein. The sample has 700,000 to 900,000 distinct CDR3 sequences; 25% to 35% are singletons. The specimen was cultured CD8+ T cells from PBMCs, collected from culture after CMV antigen stimulation. The receptor set was obtained from a human donor in good health (CMV status not recorded). Some clones in this sample may be carry-over from other donors' samples.

The V and J genes are TRBV11-2 and TRBJ2-1; D ambiguous. The germline V gene encodes CDR1 SGHAT and CDR2 FQNNGV. This CDR3 is 12 amino acids long. The germline V and J ends were trimmed by 2 bases and 9 bases, with 8 bases remaining between them. Here the CDR3 reads CASSLIRAEQFF. The CDR3 bases are TGTGCCAGCAGCTTAATTAGGGCTGAGCAGTTCTTC.

The chain links TRBV24-1 to TRBJ1-4; D is possibly TRBD1 (6 bases). The V and J ends lost 6 bases and 6 bases respectively, with 19 bases between them. The germline gives CDR1 KGHDR, CDR2 SFDVKD. CDR3 length equals 16 residues. In DNA, the CDR3 is TGTGCCACCAGTAGTCGGTGGGGGGGGCCGGATGAAAAACTGTTTTTT. It codes for CATSSRWGGPDEKLFF.

This clonotype was recorded many times. The chain is built from TRBV6-5 and TRBJ1-5, with D unresolved. CDR3 length: 14 residues. The V gene lost 5 bases and the J gene lost 1 base, with 9 bases spanning the gap. Germline V gene sequence: CDR1 MNHEY, CDR2 SVGAGI. DNA of the CDR3: TGTGCCAGCAGTCCCTACAGAAGCAATCAGCCCCAGCATTTT. It specifies CASSPYRSNQPQHF.

This sequence joins TRBV19 and TRBJ1-6; 7 bases align to TRBD1. Germline V gene sequence: CDR1 LNHDA, CDR2 SQIVND (reference sequence). J lost 7 bases, V lost 5 bases, and 8 bases had no gene match. The CDR3 loop spans 15 amino acids. CDR3 in amino acids: CASSPGQAGNSPLHF. The CDR3 coding sequence is TGTGCCAGTAGTCCCGGACAGGCTGGAAATTCACCCCTCCACTTT.

There are many counts of this clonotype. V is TRBV4-3 and J is TRBJ1-4; possible D gene TRBD1, 6 bases. V lost 1 base to trimming and J lost 2 bases, with 14 bases between them. In germline, CDR1 is LGHNA, CDR2 YSLEER. This CDR3 is 17 amino acids long. The CDR3 region is CASSQARQGWTNEKLFF. The CDR3 bases are TGCGCCAGCAGCCAAGCCCGTCAGGGGTGGACTAATGAAAAACTGTTTTTT.

The chain is built from TRBV19 and TRBJ2-3; no definite D call. The germline gives CDR1 LNHDA, CDR2 SQIVND (reference sequence). CDR3 length: 10 amino acids. The V gene lost 9 bases and the J gene lost 7 bases, with 8 bases spanning the gap. CDR3 in amino acids: CARDRNTQYF. The CDR3 nucleotides are TGTGCCAGAGATAGAAATACGCAGTATTTT.

The J gene is TRBJ2-2, the V gene TRBV7-2, with D possibly being TRBD2 (6 bases). V was cut by 3 bases and J by 8 bases, with 16 bases left in between. Germline V gene lookup returns CDR1 SGHTA and CDR2 FQGNSA. The CDR3 length is 15 residues. The CDR3 DNA reads as TGTGCCAGCAGCTTTAATGGCCTAGCGCTGGGGGAGCTGTTTTTT. Protein product: CASSFNGLALGELFF.